The present entry profiles one T cell receptor (beta chain) with its context. Its antigen is unknown. This entry belongs to a study of T-cell memory formation after mild COVID-19. Study results and limitations: Clones contracting across day 15 to 85 had a balanced CD4/CD8 profile; later expanding clones leaned CD4+.

Trimming took off 6 bases at V and 2 bases at J, with 11 bases between the two ends. This CDR3 has 13 amino acids. Each CDR3 protein gets one entry after TCRdb re-called the 5' RACE reads with MiXCR. Of 150,000 or so distinct CDR3 sequences in the sample, about 15% are singletons; the top ten hold over 12%. This chain uses TRBV12-3 or TRBV12-4 with TRBJ2-7; perhaps TRBD2 as D (6 bases). The receptor was derived from an adult woman who had mild COVID-19 (a few samples of this study predate the infection). Cell type and time point are not known. Specimen: PBMCs or a T cell subset sorted from them (not recorded which). In nucleotides, the CDR3 is TGTGCCAGCAGGGAGGGGCTAACCTACGAGCAGTACTTC. Residues: CASREGLTYEQYF.